Presented here are 30 T cell receptor beta chains from one specimen sequenced in a study of OX40 agonist ivuxolimab in advanced cancers. Using immunoSEQ multiplex PCR, the repertoire was profiled, and TCRdb retains in-frame clones only, with some absent. The sample contains tens of thousands of clones, about 88% of which appear only once. The sequences come from CD4+ or CD8+ T cells sorted from blood, collected in a trial of the OX40 agonist ivuxolimab. The receptors derive from an adult with an advanced solid tumor such as melanoma, head and neck, liver or kidney cancer.

This sequence joins TRBV6-6 and TRBJ1-2, with D maybe TRBD1 (6 bases). With 4 bases removed from V and 6 bases from J, the gap between germline ends came to 15 bases. The CDR3 sequence is 14 residues long. Germline CDR1 MNHNY, CDR2 SVGAGI (reference sequence). The CDR3 reads CASSFLSRGHGYTF. CDR3 DNA sequence: TGTGCCAGCAGTTTCCTCTCCAGGGGCCATGGCTACACCTTC.

The V gene is TRBV30, the J gene TRBJ1-1; the D gene is possibly TRBD1 (5 bases). CDR3 length equals 14 residues. Germline CDR1 reads GTSNPN; CDR2 reads SVGIG (reference sequence). V gave up 3 bases and J gave up 5 bases, with 16 bases separating them. For the CDR3, the DNA is TGTGCCTGGAGCCAACCTTCGAGGGGAACTGAAGCTTTCTTT. This translates into CAWSQPSRGTEAFF.

The J gene is TRBJ2-3, the V gene TRBV15; 9 nucleotides match TRBD1. This CDR3 comprises 19 residues. Germline V gene lookup returns CDR1 LNHNV and CDR2 YYDKDF (reference sequence). Losses at the gene ends were 1 base for V and 2 bases for J; bases not matched to a gene: 13. CDR3 amino acids: CATSRALNRGQGPTDTQYF. DNA of the CDR3: TGTGCCACCAGCAGAGCGCTGAATAGGGGACAGGGTCCCACAGATACGCAGTATTTT.

Worth noting for this clone: Other DNA variants within this sample encode the same CDR3. The CDR3 region is CSARTSYEQYF. CDR3 coding DNA: TGCAGTGCTAGGACTAGTTACGAGCAGTACTTC. V and J are TRBV20-1 and TRBJ2-7, with a possible D match to TRBD2 (6 bases). V lost 3 bases and J lost 4, with 7 bases in between. The germline V gene encodes CDR1 DFQATT and CDR2 SNEGSKA (reference sequence). The CDR3 loop spans 11 amino acids.

The chain couples TRBV7-8 to TRBJ1-1; no clear D. The CDR3 loop spans 14 amino acids. V lost 1 base, J lost 1 base, and 7 bases lay in between. Germline values: CDR1 SGHVS, CDR2 FQNEAQ. This chain's CDR3 is CASSLGPANTEAFF. The DNA of the CDR3 is TGTGCCAGCAGCTTAGGACCGGCGAACACTGAAGCTTTCTTT.

J is TRBJ1-1 and V is TRBV6-1; tentatively, D is TRBD1 (5 bases). The CDR3 runs to 15 residues. V lost 2 bases to trimming and J lost 0 bases, with 10 bases between them. CDR1 is MNHNS, CDR2 SASEGT, per germline. In nucleotides, the CDR3 is TGTGCCAGCAGTGAAACTGGGACTCTGAACACTGAAGCTTTCTTT. It encodes CASSETGTLNTEAFF.

CDR3 protein: CASSYDQGRQETQYF. The DNA of the CDR3 is TGTGCCAGCAGTTACGATCAGGGGCGGCAAGAGACCCAGTACTTC. This chain links TRBV6-5 with TRBJ2-5, with a tentative D call TRBD1 (6 bases). Germline V gene lookup returns CDR1 MNHEY and CDR2 SVGAGI. The V gene lost 2 bases and the J gene lost 2 bases, with 12 bases spanning the gap. This CDR3 region has 15 residues.

The DNA for the CDR3 is TGCGCCAGCACGAAGGGGGTCGGGGAGCTGTTTTTT. This encodes CASTKGVGELFF. V gene TRBV5-1 combines with J gene TRBJ2-2; possibly TRBD1 for D (6 bases). CDR1 is SGHRS, CDR2 YFSETQ, per germline. CDR3 length: 12 residues. The V end lost 6 bases, the J end lost 7 bases, and 10 bases lay between the germline ends.

Comment on this clone: At one end the junction does not follow the germline gene, possibly because of a read error. This chain uses TRBV18 with TRBJ1-2; the match to TRBD1 covers 7 bases. CDR1 KGHSH and CDR2 LQKENI come from the germline V gene. This CDR3 is built from 16 residues. The CDR3 bases are TGTGCCAGCTCTCCACTGACAGGGAGTGGCGACTATGGCTACACCTTC. Protein: CASSPLTGSGDYGYTF.

CDR3 nucleotides: TGTGCCACCAGGCCCGGGCGGAGGGGAGTAGATACGCAGTATTTT. Its protein is CATRPGRRGVDTQYF. The V gene is TRBV6-5, the J gene TRBJ2-3, with D perhaps matching TRBD2 (6 bases). The CDR3 covers 15 residues. Germline CDR1 reads MNHEY; CDR2 reads SVGAGI. The V end lost 10 bases, the J end lost 5 bases, and 22 bases lay between the germline ends.

The rearrangement joins TRBV6-1 to TRBJ2-1; perhaps TRBD2 as D (5 bases). Looked up from germline, CDR1 is MNHNS and CDR2 is SASEGT. The CDR3 runs to 13 residues. Trimming took off 4 bases at V and 9 bases at J, with 13 bases between the two ends. The CDR3 region is CASSARLRGEQFF. Written as DNA, the CDR3 is TGTGCCAGCAGTGCGCGACTCCGGGGTGAGCAGTTCTTC.

This clone has a handful of counts. The chain's CDR3 is CASSLTGTNTEAFF. In nucleotides, the CDR3 is TGTGCCAGCAGTTTGACAGGGACGAACACTGAAGCTTTCTTT. V is TRBV25-1 and J is TRBJ1-1; TRBD1 matches 7 bases. This CDR3 is 14 amino acids long. CDR1 and CDR2 from the germline V gene are MGHDK and SYGVNS. The V and J ends lost 5 bases and 1 base, in that order; junction bases with no gene match: 4.

This chain links TRBV7-1 with TRBJ2-3; no clear D gene. Being an ORF, TRBV7-1 has a function that is uncertain. V gave up 4 bases and J gave up 2 bases, with 4 bases separating them. The length of the CDR3 is 12 residues. In DNA, the CDR3 is TGTGCCAGCAGCTTATACACAGATACGCAGTATTTT. It codes for CASSLYTDTQYF.

The chain recombines TRBV5-4 with TRBJ1-4; D is unclear. The germline gives CDR1 SGHNT, CDR2 YYREEE (reference sequence). With 3 bases removed from V and 8 bases from J, the gap between germline ends came to 11 bases. The CDR3 is 13 amino acids. The CDR3 DNA reads TGTGCCAGCAGCTCAACTCAAGGAGAAAAACTGTTTTTT. It translates to CASSSTQGEKLFF.

The chain recombines TRBV28 with TRBJ2-3; 8 bases match TRBD2. With V trimmed by 6 bases and J by 6 bases, 20 bases remained unmatched. Germline V gene lookup returns CDR1 MDHEN and CDR2 SYDVKM. The CDR3 is 18 amino acids. The CDR3 reads CASRHPPGRAVVSDTQYF. The CDR3 DNA follows: TGTGCCAGCAGGCATCCTCCCGGGAGGGCAGTAGTTTCGGATACGCAGTATTTT.

The chain couples TRBV7-2 to TRBJ2-7, with D perhaps assigned TRBD1 or TRBD2 (5 bases each). CDR1 is SGHTA and CDR2 is FQGNSA in the germline V gene. This CDR3 is built from 16 residues. The V end was cut by 2 bases, the J end by 2 bases, with 16 bases between. This CDR3 is CASSLYPGRTTYEQYF. DNA of the CDR3: TGTGCCAGCAGCTTATACCCGGGGCGTACTACCTACGAGCAGTACTTC.

This clone has only one observation. V usage is TRBV10-3 and J usage is TRBJ2-1, with 9 bases aligning to TRBD1. The CDR3 has 18 amino acids. Trimming took 2 bases from V and 0 from J; bases not matched to a gene: 8. Germline V gene sequence: CDR1 ENHRY, CDR2 SYGVKD. The CDR3 nucleotides read TGTGCCATCAGTGAGAACCGGGACAGGGCAGGCTCCTACAATGAGCAGTTCTTC. This translates into CAISENRDRAGSYNEQFF.

The chain employs TRBV18 and TRBJ2-5; 10 bases are shared with TRBD1. This CDR3 is 16 amino acids long. V was pared by 4 bases and J by 4 bases, with 9 bases of the junction left unmatched. Germline-derived CDR1 and CDR2 are KGHSH and LQKENI. The CDR3 protein is CASSRPLGQGSETQYF. The CDR3 DNA follows: TGTGCCAGCTCACGCCCCTTGGGACAGGGGTCAGAGACCCAGTACTTC.

The rearrangement uses TRBV21-1 and TRBJ2-2. TRBV21-1 is described as a pseudogene. The length of the CDR3 is 15 residues. The CDR3 sequence: CASSKRASNTGELFF. CDR3 DNA: TGTGCCAGCAGCAAAAGGGCCTCGAACACCGGGGAGCTGTTTTTT.

The genes are TRBV5-4 and TRBJ1-2; 7 bases agree with TRBD1. Trimming removed 5 bases from V and 4 bases from J; junction bases left unmatched: 5. Germline-derived CDR1 and CDR2 are SGHNT and YYREEE (reference sequence). The CDR3 length is 13 residues. Written as DNA, the CDR3 is TGTGCCAGCAGTTCGGGACAGATCTATGGCTACACCTTC. It codes for CASSSGQIYGYTF.

The chain employs TRBV5-1 and TRBJ2-7; D possibly corresponds to TRBD1 (5 bases). Deletions cut 6 bases from V and 2 bases from J, with 12 bases between. The CDR3 has 13 residues. Germline V gives CDR1 SGHRS, CDR2 YFSETQ. CDR3 DNA sequence: TGCGCCAGCACCTCAACAGGCACCTACGAGCAGTACTTC. Its translation: CASTSTGTYEQYF.

The chain couples TRBV9 to TRBJ2-3, with 10 nucleotides matching TRBD2. Germline assignment: CDR1 SGDLS and CDR2 YYNGEE. This CDR3 region has 15 residues. With V trimmed by 1 base and J by 6 bases, 5 bases remained unmatched. CDR3 region: CASSVQREGRDTQYF. The CDR3 DNA sequence: TGTGCCAGCAGCGTACAGCGGGAGGGCCGCGATACGCAGTATTTT.

This chain links TRBV15 with TRBJ2-1; D may be TRBD1 (6 bases). Trimming cost V 3 bases and J 1 base, with 19 bases left between them. Germline CDR1 is LNHNV and CDR2 is YYDKDF (reference sequence). The CDR3 loop spans 18 amino acids. The CDR3 DNA reads as TGTGCCACCAGCAGGAGTCGATCGACAGGAGAATCCTACAATGAGCAGTTCTTC. Translation gives CATSRSRSTGESYNEQFF.

The chain recombines TRBV7-9 with TRBJ1-4, with 9 bases fitting TRBD1. In germline, CDR1 is SEHNR, CDR2 FQNEAQ (reference sequence). The ends lost 5 bases at V and 7 bases at J; junction bases unmatched: 5. The CDR3 consists of 14 residues. The chain's CDR3 is CASSRTGAGEKLFF. CDR3 DNA sequence: TGTGCCAGCAGCCGGACAGGGGCGGGTGAAAAACTGTTTTTT.

This chain connects TRBV9 to TRBJ2-1; TRBD1 matches at 7 bases. Germline CDR1 reads SGDLS; CDR2 reads YYNGEE. The CDR3 is made up of 14 amino acids. J gave up 3 bases and V 4 bases, and 4 bases lay outside the gene matches. This CDR3 is CASSPGGIYNEQFF. Written as DNA, the CDR3 is TGTGCCAGCAGCCCAGGGGGAATCTACAATGAGCAGTTCTTC.

CDR3 region: CASSKGGDRAAKNIQYF. CDR3 DNA: TGTGCCAGCTCAAAAGGAGGAGACAGGGCAGCCAAAAACATTCAGTACTTC. The chain employs TRBV19 and TRBJ2-4; 7 bases agree with TRBD1. With 9 bases clipped from V and 0 bases from J, the junction kept 14 bases outside the gene matches. CDR3 length equals 17 residues. Germline V gene sequence: CDR1 LNHDA, CDR2 SQIVND (reference sequence). Full variable domain (missing parts from reference TRBV19 and TRBJ2-4): DGGITQSPKYLFRKEGQNVTLSCEQNLNHDAMYWYRQDPGQGLRLIYYSQIVNDFQKGDIAEGYSVSREKKESFPLTVTSAQKNPTAFYLCASSKGGDRAAKNIQYFGAGTRLSVL.

This sequence joins TRBV7-7 and TRBJ2-3; D remains ambiguous. The CDR3 spans 13 residues. Trimming cost V 5 bases and J 4 bases, with 10 bases left between them. Germline V CDR1 and CDR2: SSHAT, FNYEAQ (reference sequence). Here the CDR3 reads CASSTSMSDTQYF. The DNA for the CDR3 is TGTGCCAGCAGCACTTCTATGTCAGATACGCAGTATTTT.

This clone was observed once. The chain employs TRBV11-2 and TRBJ2-3; D is undetermined. Germline CDR1 is SGHAT and CDR2 is FQNNGV. This CDR3 spans 16 amino acids. V dropped 1 base and J dropped 0 bases, with 11 bases sitting between them. In DNA form, the CDR3 reads TGTGCCAGCAGCTTAGGGCGCAGCCTTAGCACAGATACGCAGTATTTT. Its protein is CASSLGRSLSTDTQYF.

The chain couples TRBV6-6 to TRBJ2-1, with 7 bases lining up with TRBD1. There are 15 residues in the CDR3. Germline-derived CDR1 and CDR2 are MNHNY and SVGAGI (reference sequence). With V trimmed by 6 bases and J by 4 bases, 9 bases remained unmatched. In DNA form, the CDR3 reads TGTGCCAGCAGAGATCGACAGGGAAAATACAATGAGCAGTTCTTC. It encodes CASRDRQGKYNEQFF.

The chain links TRBV7-6 to TRBJ2-3; D perhaps matches TRBD2 (6 bases). Trimming took 5 bases from V and 0 from J, leaving 15 bases between them. The CDR3 contains 16 residues. The germline V gene has CDR1 SGHVS and CDR2 FNYEAQ. The CDR3 loop is CASSRPLATSTDTQYF. The DNA of the CDR3 is TGTGCCAGCAGCCGGCCTCTAGCGACAAGCACAGATACGCAGTATTTT. The entire variable domain, with the rest obtained from reference TRBV7-6 and TRBJ2-3, is as follows: GAGVSQSPRYKVTKRGQDVALRCDPISGHVSLYWYRQALGQGPEFLTYFNYEAQQDKSGLPNDRFSAERPEGSISTLTIQRTEQRDSAMYRCASSRPLATSTDTQYFGPGTRLTVL.